This T cell receptor beta chain was recorded in a study of cytomegalovirus exposure and HLA in healthy donors. Study-level background: Genetic ancestry analysis placed approximately 78% of the approximately 400 donors that were genotyped in the Caucasian-associated cluster. Study findings and constraints: A later analysis found most CMV-associated TCR beta chains apparently HLA-restricted. Researchers counted approximately 160 TCR beta chains as cytomegalovirus-associated.

The PCR had 60 Vbeta and 13 Jbeta primers. Some clones are missing from TCRdb's copy, which holds only in-frame ones; the method was immunoSEQ multiplex PCR. The clone table shows approximately 100,000 clones, with the ten largest holding less than 20%. V was clipped by 6 bases and J by 9 bases; unmatched bases: 10. This CDR3 comprises 15 residues. Germline V lookup: CDR1 MNHEY, CDR2 SVGAGI. Comment on this clone: Antigen specificity is unknown.

This sequence was found in a man in his fifties in good health and CMV-seropositive. The chain links TRBV6-5 to TRBJ2-1; 11 bases are a match to TRBD2. Sequences were obtained from PBMCs. The DNA for the CDR3 is TGTGCCAGCAGCCTTTTAGCGGGAGGGGGGGGTGAGCAGTTCTTC. Translation gives CASSLLAGGGGEQFF.